The 27 T cell receptor beta chains below come from one sample, sequenced in a study of shared clonotypes between healthy human individuals. Profiled with immunoSEQ multiplex PCR; TCRdb holds only in-frame clones, not every one. The data contain some 95,000 clones, almost 70% of them singletons. The material sequenced was memory CD8+ T cells sorted from blood. Subset meaning: CD45RO+ cells pooled with CCR7-negative TemRA cells. The receptors stem from a man aged 30 to 45 in good health.

The rearrangement joins TRBV27 to TRBJ1-5, with D possibly TRBD1 on 5 matching bases. V was trimmed by 5 bases and J by 7 bases, leaving 15 bases between them. The CDR3 runs 14 residues. Germline V gene lookup returns CDR1 MNHEY and CDR2 SMNVEV (reference sequence). The CDR3 sequence is CASSPLRTRQPQHF. The CDR3 DNA reads as TGTGCCAGCAGTCCGCTACGGACACGCCAGCCCCAGCATTTT.

This clone was found once. The chain couples TRBV7-2 to TRBJ1-3; 9 bases fit TRBD1. The CDR3 has 19 residues. The V segment lost 1 base and the J segment 2 bases; nucleotides outside the gene matches: 12. CDR1 SGHTA and CDR2 FQGNSA come from the germline V gene. The CDR3 loop is CASSLVRAVGTGTGNTIYF. In nucleotides, the CDR3 is TGTGCCAGCAGCTTAGTGCGGGCCGTGGGGACAGGGACTGGAAACACCATATATTTT.

This clone is deemed medium-sized. The rearrangement uses TRBV7-8 and TRBJ1-4; TRBD1 matches 7 bases. The CDR3 extends over 16 amino acids. The germline CDR1 and CDR2 sequences are SGHVS and FQNEAQ. Trimming removed 1 base from V and 2 bases from J; junction bases left unmatched: 4. The CDR3 loop reads CASSLGPGQTNEKLFF. The CDR3 nucleotides are TGTGCCAGCAGCTTAGGACCGGGACAGACTAATGAAAAACTGTTTTTT. Using reference TRBV7-8 and TRBJ1-4 for the parts outside the CDR3, the full variable domain is GAGVSQSPRYKVAKRGQDVALRCDPISGHVSLFWYQQALGQGPEFLTYFQNEAQLDKSGLPSDRFFAERPEGSVSTLKIQRTQQEDSAVYLCASSLGPGQTNEKLFFGSGTQLSVL.

The chain joins TRBV14 to TRBJ2-3, with 7 positions matching TRBD1. J was trimmed by 2 bases and V by 3 bases; bases with no gene match: 5. The CDR3 covers 15 residues. CDR1 is SGHDN, CDR2 FVKESK, per germline. CDR3 sequence reads: CASSHRTGFTDTQYF. The CDR3 nucleotides read TGTGCCAGCAGCCACCGGACAGGATTCACAGATACGCAGTATTTT.

This clone was seen more than once but under ten times. The chain couples TRBV29-1 to TRBJ2-3, with D possibly TRBD1 on 5 matching bases. Looked up from germline, CDR1 is SQVTM and CDR2 is ANQGSEA. The CDR3 totals 14 residues. Trimming took 5 bases from V and 1 from J, leaving 13 bases between them. In DNA, the CDR3 is TGCAGCGTTATGGACCTAGGGGGCACAGATACGCAGTATTTT. It is translated as CSVMDLGGTDTQYF.

This clone was observed at least ten times. The chain links TRBV6-5 to TRBJ1-2; 7 nucleotides align to TRBD1. This CDR3 spans 11 amino acids. CDR1 and CDR2 from the germline V gene are MNHEY and SVGAGI. Losses at the gene ends were 8 bases for V and 4 bases for J; bases not matched to a gene: 1. CDR3 DNA sequence: TGTGCCAGCCGACAGGGCTATGGCTACACCTTC. Protein: CASRQGYGYTF.

The gene calls are TRBV2 and TRBJ2-5; 15 nucleotides match TRBD2. The CDR3 is made up of 17 amino acids. Trimming cost V 7 bases and J 0 bases; bases outside gene matches: 6. In germline, CDR1 is SNHLY, CDR2 FYNNEI. The CDR3 protein is CASTMGLAGGNQETQYF. The CDR3 DNA follows: TGTGCCAGCACCATGGGACTAGCGGGAGGCAACCAAGAGACCCAGTACTTC.

V usage is TRBV30 and J usage is TRBJ2-3; 13 bases agree with TRBD2. Per the germline V gene, CDR1 is GTSNPN and CDR2 is SVGIG (reference sequence). This CDR3 contains 16 residues. J lost 6 bases, V lost 2 bases, and 8 bases had no gene match. The CDR3 nucleotides are TGTGCCTGGAGTCGTACTAGCGGGAGGGCCTTGGATACGCAGTATTTT. The encoded protein is CAWSRTSGRALDTQYF.

This chain links TRBV5-8 with TRBJ2-1; no definite D call. V lost 4 bases and J lost 4, with 15 bases in between. This CDR3 is 15 amino acids long. Germline CDR1 and CDR2: SGHTS and YDEGEE. The CDR3 DNA follows: TGTGCCAGCAGCCACAGCTATGGGGTGTACAATGAGCAGTTCTTC. Translating gives CASSHSYGVYNEQFF.

The chain joins TRBV19 to TRBJ1-2; the D is unclear. The CDR3 runs to 13 residues. V was pared by 6 bases and J by 4 bases, with 12 bases between. The germline gives CDR1 LNHDA, CDR2 SQIVND (reference sequence). The CDR3 loop is CASSMTISYGYTF. Written as DNA, the CDR3 is TGTGCCAGTAGCATGACAATCTCCTATGGCTACACCTTC.

The chain employs TRBV11-2 and TRBJ2-2, with no clear D. Looked up from germline, CDR1 is SGHAT and CDR2 is FQNNGV. The V and J ends lost 0 bases and 10 bases respectively, with 9 bases between them. This CDR3 has 13 residues. The CDR3 nucleotides read TGTGCCAGCAGCTTAGATCTCACCCCGGAGCTGTTTTTT. The encoded protein is CASSLDLTPELFF.

The V gene is TRBV15, the J gene TRBJ2-7; D is undetermined. The CDR3 sequence is 16 residues long. Trimming left V 3 bases short and J 0 bases short, with 15 bases between. Germline V gives CDR1 LNHNV, CDR2 YYDKDF (reference sequence). DNA of the CDR3: TGTGCCACCAGCAGCCGCGGTCGGCTCAGCTCCTACGAGCAGTACTTC. Its translation: CATSSRGRLSSYEQYF.

This clone occurred a few times. The sample carries other DNA sequences with the same CDR3. The rearrangement joins TRBV28 to TRBJ2-7, with 7 bases fitting TRBD1. The CDR3 spans 13 residues. Trimming took 7 bases from V and 0 from J; bases not matched to a gene: 3. CDR1 and CDR2 (germline): MDHEN, SYDVKM. The CDR3 DNA reads TGTGCCAGCACGACAGGGACCTCCTACGAGCAGTACTTC. It translates to CASTTGTSYEQYF.

In its sample, this clone was seen a few times. This sequence joins TRBV5-6 and TRBJ2-2, with TRBD2 matching over 15 bases. V shed 2 bases, J shed 8 bases, and the junction held 10 bases outside the gene matches. CDR3 size: 18 residues. CDR1 SGHDT and CDR2 YYEEEE come from the germline V gene. The CDR3 loop is CASSLGLAGGPIPGELFF. As DNA, the CDR3 is TGTGCCAGCAGCTTAGGACTAGCGGGAGGGCCCATACCGGGGGAGCTGTTTTTT.

Many counts were recorded for this clone. J is TRBJ1-4 and V is TRBV7-4; TRBD1 matches at 7 bases. The CDR3 is 16 amino acids. Germline CDR1 is SGHVT and CDR2 is SQSDAQ. V gave up 1 base and J gave up 2 bases; unmatched junction bases: 4. The CDR3 coding sequence is TGTGCCAGCAGCTTAGGACCGGGACAGACTAATGAAAAACTGTTTTTT. It translates to CASSLGPGQTNEKLFF.

The rearrangement links TRBV4-1 to TRBJ2-7; 7 positions agree with TRBD1. J gave up 1 base and V 1 base, and 7 bases lay outside the gene matches. This CDR3 is 16 amino acids long. Germline lookup yields CDR1 MGHRA and CDR2 YSYEKL. The CDR3 sequence: CASSQAIPGQSYEQYF. The CDR3 DNA sequence: TGCGCCAGCAGCCAAGCCATCCCGGGACAGTCCTACGAGCAGTACTTC.

The chain has TRBV27 and TRBJ2-7, with TRBD2 as a possible D gene (6 bases). V lost 5 bases to trimming and J lost 1 base, with 15 bases between them. CDR1 is MNHEY and CDR2 is SMNVEV in the germline V gene (reference sequence). There are 15 residues in the CDR3. The CDR3 coding sequence is TGTGCCAGCAGTCCCCCCTATAGCGGTTCCTACGAGCAGTACTTC. It specifies CASSPPYSGSYEQYF.

The chain has TRBV5-1 and TRBJ2-1; TRBD2 matches 9 bases. Germline CDR1 is SGHRS and CDR2 is YFSETQ. This CDR3 is built from 16 residues. After removal of 4 bases from V and 7 bases from J, the junction contained 12 bases not matched to a gene. CDR3 DNA sequence: TGCGCCAGCAGCAAGACTAGCGGTTCCACGGGAAATGAGCAGTTCTTC. This gives the protein CASSKTSGSTGNEQFF.

V and J are TRBV5-4 and TRBJ2-5; TRBD1 matches 7 bases. The CDR3 contains 15 residues. After removal of 0 bases from V and 9 bases from J, the junction contained 11 bases not matched to a gene. CDR1 is SGHNT and CDR2 is YYREEE in the germline V gene (reference sequence). The CDR3 loop reads CASSLEGQRRGSQYF. The CDR3 DNA reads as TGTGCCAGCAGCTTGGAGGGACAGCGCAGAGGGTCCCAGTACTTC.

The chain has TRBV6-6 and TRBJ1-5; D is ambiguous. Germline lookup yields CDR1 MNHNY and CDR2 SVGAGI (reference sequence). The ends were cut back, 6 bases at V and 6 bases at J, with 12 bases in the middle. The CDR3 spans 13 residues. The CDR3 loop is CASRDGVRQPQHF. The DNA of the CDR3 is TGTGCCAGCAGAGACGGGGTGCGTCAGCCCCAGCATTTT.

The chain couples TRBV29-1 to TRBJ2-7; 8 bases line up with TRBD2. Germline values: CDR1 SQVTM, CDR2 ANQGSEA. The CDR3 is made up of 15 amino acids. V was pared by 1 base and J by 5 bases, with 10 bases of the junction left unmatched. The CDR3 bases are TGCAGCGTTGAAGGGGCTAGCGGGCGCCTTAACGAGCAGTACTTC. Residues: CSVEGASGRLNEQYF.

As DNA, the CDR3 is TGTGCCAGCAGTTACGGGCGGACTGAAGCTTTCTTT. It codes for CASSYGRTEAFF. This rearrangement joins TRBV6-5 to TRBJ1-1, with D unresolved. The germline gives CDR1 MNHEY, CDR2 SVGAGI. The V gene lost 2 bases and the J gene lost 5 bases, with 6 bases spanning the gap. This CDR3 is built from 12 residues.

This chain uses TRBV28 with TRBJ1-4; 7 positions agree with TRBD1. Per germline, CDR1 MDHEN and CDR2 SYDVKM. This CDR3 spans 15 amino acids. The V gene end was trimmed by 6 bases and the J gene end by 5 bases; junction bases not matched to a gene: 9. The CDR3 coding sequence is TGTGCCAGCAGCCCCTCCGGGACAGAAAATGAAAAACTGTTTTTT. This translates into CASSPSGTENEKLFF. The variable domain in full, with the rest retrieved from reference TRBV28 and TRBJ1-4, is DVKVTQSSRYLVKRTGEKVFLECVQDMDHENMFWYRQDPGLGLRLIYFSYDVKMKEKGDIPEGYSVSREKKERFSLILESASTNQTSMYLCASSPSGTENEKLFFGSGTQLSVL.

The V gene is TRBV25-1, the J gene TRBJ2-7; TRBD1 aligns across 9 bases. The junction had 8 bases not matched to a gene; V was cut back by 0 bases and J by 2 bases. CDR3 length: 17 amino acids. Germline values: CDR1 MGHDK, CDR2 SYGVNS. CDR3 bases: TGTGCCAGCAGTGAATATAGACCCGGACAGGGGCCCTACGAGCAGTACTTC. Its protein product is CASSEYRPGQGPYEQYF.

CDR3 amino acids: CASSLVWSSTGELFF. The DNA for the CDR3 is TGTGCCAGCAGTCTGGTATGGTCTAGCACCGGGGAGCTGTTTTTT. The V gene is TRBV27, the J gene TRBJ2-2; D call uncertain. The ends were cut back, 5 bases at V and 4 bases at J, with 14 bases in the middle. The CDR3 runs 15 residues. CDR1 and CDR2 from the germline V gene are MNHEY and SMNVEV (reference sequence).

The chain uses TRBV5-6 and TRBJ1-5; D is unclear. Trimming pared 0 bases from V and 2 bases from J, leaving 9 bases between. The V gene's germline CDR1 is SGHDT and CDR2 YYEEEE. CDR3 length: 15 residues. Written as DNA, the CDR3 is TGTGCCAGCAGCTTGGGGAGTATGGGCAATCAGCCCCAGCATTTT. Amino acids: CASSLGSMGNQPQHF. Combining the CDR3 with reference TRBV5-6 and TRBJ1-5 gives the whole variable domain DAGVTQSPTHLIKTRGQQVTLRCSPKSGHDTVSWYQQALGQGPQFIFQYYEEEERQRGNFPDRFSGHQFPNYSSELNVNALLLGDSALYLCASSLGSMGNQPQHFGDGTRLSIL.

This sequence joins TRBV10-3 and TRBJ2-1; unclear D gene. Trimming removed 3 bases at V and 3 bases at J, with 6 bases between. The CDR3 has 13 amino acids. From germline, CDR1 is ENHRY and CDR2 SYGVKD. DNA for the CDR3: TGTGCCATCAGTGACGTCGGCTACAATGAGCAGTTCTTC. Protein: CAISDVGYNEQFF.